This T cell receptor beta chain was sequenced for a study of blood T cell repertoires in COVID-19. The overall study: Whether acute or convalescent, the COVID-19 samples came from the United States, Italy and Spain. The cDNA or gDNA used as material had been derived from T cells, B-cell-depleted T cells, or PBMCs.

Authors' methods: Using reference gene primer amplification, nucleated cell counts were estimated. TCRdb's copy holds only in-frame clones and misses some; the assay was immunoSEQ multiplex PCR. The DNA was the basis for D and trimming; V, J and clone size are from that table. This sample has about 260,000 clones, with 86% found just once. CDR3 length equals 15 residues. V lost 4 bases and J lost 6; bases outside the gene matches: 11. The germline V gene has CDR1 SEHNR and CDR2 FQNEAQ (reference sequence). This chain uses TRBV7-9 with TRBJ2-7; TRBD2 agrees at 8 bases. Sequencing was carried out using peripheral blood. The receptor was isolated from a man aged 18 to 30 with active or convalescent COVID-19. In DNA form, the CDR3 reads TGTGCCAGCAGCTCCGATTTAGCGGGGATGGGCGAGCAGTACTTC. Amino acids: CASSSDLAGMGEQYF.